Listed here are 2 T cell receptor beta chains from one sample, sequenced in a study of blood T cell repertoires in COVID-19. The protocol was immunoSEQ multiplex PCR, while the TCRdb copy is restricted to in-frame clones and leaves out a portion. This repertoire shows 150,000 to 200,000 clones, about 90% found once; its top ten account for around 6.5%. The sample was PBMCs or T cells enriched from blood (not recorded which). The receptors derive from a woman between 50 and 59 years old who had recovered from COVID-19.

This clone has a single count. The rearrangement joins TRBV18 to TRBJ2-1; D uncertain. The CDR3 is made up of 13 amino acids. CDR1 is KGHSH, CDR2 LQKENI, per germline. Trimming pared 2 bases from V and 4 bases from J, leaving 6 bases between. The CDR3 sequence is CASSPSVYNEQFF. CDR3 in DNA: TGTGCCAGCTCACCAAGCGTATACAATGAGCAGTTCTTC.

This clone came up once. V and J are TRBV7-2 and TRBJ2-1; 10 positions match TRBD2. With V trimmed by 3 bases and J by 6 bases, 14 bases remained unmatched. The CDR3 is 18 amino acids. Germline-derived CDR1 and CDR2 are SGHTA and FQGNSA. The DNA of the CDR3 is TGTGCCAGCAGCTTCCACGGTTTAGCGGGGGGAGAGCTCAATGAGCAGTTCTTC. It is translated as CASSFHGLAGGELNEQFF.